This T cell receptor (beta chain) came from a study of T cell repertoires in cytomegalovirus infection. The overall study: Recently described HLA-C-restricted plus well-studied HLA-B-restricted CMV epitopes were used. Indications of both CMV infection and matching HLA type were provided by public TCR beta signatures. Points from the study as a whole: Carriage of CMV together with the relevant HLA was identifiable through cumulative public TCR beta family frequency. HLA-C-restricted CMV clonotypes gave the most frequent clonotype in two of eight donors.

This clonotype was detected only a few times. Its specificity is not known. TCRdb used MiXCR to reprocess the reads, holding one entry per CDR3 protein. The sample yields some 480,000 distinct CDR3 sequences, 33% seen once. Germline CDR1 and CDR2: MGHRA and YSYEKL. V lost 4 bases, J lost 4 bases, and 13 bases lay in between. CDR3 length equals 14 residues. Sample: cultured PBMCs, taken from culture after CMV antigen stimulation. This clonotype was obtained from a human donor in good health (CMV status not recorded). Some clones in this sample may be carry-over from other donors' samples. This chain connects TRBV4-1 to TRBJ1-2; tentative D call: TRBD1 (6 bases). Here the CDR3 reads CASSPGTPIYGYTF. For the CDR3, the DNA is TGCGCCAGCAGCCCGGGGACACCCATCTATGGCTACACCTTC.